Below are 31 T cell receptor beta chains sequenced from a single sample in a study of control samples from healthy donors and cancer patients. Clones were sequenced by immunoSEQ multiplex PCR, and TCRdb holds only the in-frame ones, with some missing. The sample lists 100,000 to 120,000 clones, approximately 87% occurring once. Sequencing was done on a sample of PBMCs. All receptors come from a woman between 55 and 75 years old with lung cancer.

The chain links TRBV5-5 to TRBJ1-2; D not certain. CDR3 length: 13 residues. V was pared by 0 bases and J by 7 bases, with 10 bases between. The V gene's germline CDR1 is SGHKS and CDR2 YYEKEE (reference sequence). CDR3 sequence: CASSLAGKSGYTF. In nucleotides, the CDR3 is TGTGCCAGCAGCTTGGCTGGGAAGAGTGGCTACACCTTC.

The gene calls are TRBV3-1 (or the pseudogene TRBV3-2) and TRBJ2-7; 7 bases are shared with TRBD2. Trimming took 2 bases from V and 2 from J; bases not matched to a gene: 6. Germline V gene lookup returns CDR1 LGHDT and CDR2 YNNKEL (reference sequence). The CDR3 runs 15 residues. The chain's CDR3 is CASSQTLAVPYEQYF. In nucleotides, the CDR3 is TGTGCCAGCAGCCAAACGCTAGCGGTACCCTACGAGCAGTACTTC.

CDR3 protein: CASSGGTGPWDGYTF. The CDR3 DNA is TGTGCCAGCAGTGGGGGGACAGGGCCTTGGGATGGCTACACCTTC. The chain joins TRBV28 to TRBJ1-2; the match to TRBD1 covers 9 bases. With V trimmed by 5 bases and J by 6 bases, 10 bases remained unmatched. Germline lookup yields CDR1 MDHEN and CDR2 SYDVKM. CDR3 size: 15 residues.

The CDR3 DNA is TGTGCCAGTGGGGGACTAGCGGCGACCGGGGAGCTGTTTTTT. It specifies CASGGLAATGELFF. The chain has TRBV25-1 and TRBJ2-2; TRBD2 agrees at 11 bases. Germline V gene lookup returns CDR1 MGHDK and CDR2 SYGVNS. The CDR3 sequence is 14 residues long. With V trimmed by 9 bases and J by 5 bases, 5 bases remained unmatched.

The chain couples TRBV11-2 to TRBJ2-3; D is ambiguous. The CDR3 sequence is 14 residues long. Germline V gene lookup returns CDR1 SGHAT and CDR2 FQNNGV. V lost 1 base, J lost 4 bases, and 9 bases lay in between. DNA of the CDR3: TGTGCCAGCAGCTTAGCGGGTGGCCCAGATACGCAGTATTTT. It yields the protein CASSLAGGPDTQYF. The entire variable domain, with the rest obtained from reference TRBV11-2 and TRBJ2-3, is as follows: EAGVAQSPRYKIIEKRQSVAFWCNPISGHATLYWYQQILGQGPKLLIQFQNNGVVDDSQLPKDRFSAERLKGVDSTLKIQPAKLEDSAVYLCASSLAGGPDTQYFGPGTRLTVL.

J is TRBJ2-5 and V is TRBV20-1; unclear D gene. CDR3 size: 11 residues. Trimming pared 6 bases from V and 0 bases from J, leaving 5 bases between. Looked up from germline, CDR1 is DFQATT and CDR2 is SNEGSKA (reference sequence). The DNA for the CDR3 is TGCAGTGCAAGGGACCAAGAGACCCAGTACTTC. Its translation is CSARDQETQYF.

This chain connects TRBV27 to TRBJ1-1, with 7 bases that match TRBD1. The CDR3 is 17 residues long. The germline CDR1 and CDR2 sequences are MNHEY and SMNVEV (reference sequence). V lost 0 bases to trimming and J lost 1 base; unmatched junction nucleotides: 8. CDR3 region: CASSLSPGTVKNTEAFF. The CDR3 coding sequence is TGTGCCAGCAGTTTATCTCCCGGGACAGTAAAGAACACTGAAGCTTTCTTT.

V is TRBV12-3 or TRBV12-4 and J is TRBJ2-1; D is unresolved. The CDR3 covers 13 residues. V lost 8 bases, J lost 5 bases, and 13 bases lay in between. The CDR3 DNA reads as TGTGCCAGCCGGGTGGACCTCAACAATGAGCAGTTCTTC. It translates to CASRVDLNNEQFF.

Only a few counts were recorded for this clone. This sequence joins TRBV19 and TRBJ1-1; a possible D gene is TRBD1 (5 bases). Germline V gene sequence: CDR1 LNHDA, CDR2 SQIVND (reference sequence). The V end was cut by 3 bases, the J end by 3 bases, with 14 bases between. CDR3 size: 15 residues. CDR3 DNA: TGTGCCAGTAGTATTCAGGGAGGGAGGGACACTGAAGCTTTCTTT. Translation gives CASSIQGGRDTEAFF. Filled out from reference TRBV19 and TRBJ1-1, the complete variable domain reads DGGITQSPKYLFRKEGQNVTLSCEQNLNHDAMYWYRQDPGQGLRLIYYSQIVNDFQKGDIAEGYSVSREKKESFPLTVTSAQKNPTAFYLCASSIQGGRDTEAFFGQGTRLTVV.

The chain links TRBV28 to TRBJ2-5; 8 bases line up with TRBD1. V was pared by 2 bases and J by 5 bases, with 4 bases of the junction left unmatched. In germline, CDR1 is MDHEN, CDR2 SYDVKM. The CDR3 runs 14 residues. CDR3 sequence reads: CASSLTGGRETQYF. CDR3 bases: TGTGCCAGCAGTTTAACAGGGGGTCGGGAGACCCAGTACTTC.

The chain employs TRBV5-1 and TRBJ2-1; tentatively, D is TRBD2 (6 bases). The germline V gene has CDR1 SGHRS and CDR2 YFSETQ. Trimming took off 3 bases at V and 7 bases at J, with 20 bases between the two ends. The CDR3 is made up of 16 amino acids. CDR3 coding DNA: TGCGCCAGCAGCTCGGGGACTCTAGGCTGGCCTAATGAGCAGTTCTTC. It is translated as CASSSGTLGWPNEQFF.

The chain combines TRBV7-9 with TRBJ2-2; D call uncertain. CDR1 SEHNR and CDR2 FQNEAQ come from the germline V gene (reference sequence). The CDR3 runs to 14 residues. Trimming cost V 1 base and J 6 bases, with 9 bases left between them. CDR3 sequence: CASSLGPSAGELFF. DNA of the CDR3: TGTGCCAGCAGCTTAGGACCGAGCGCCGGGGAGCTGTTTTTT.

This clone came up once. This chain joins TRBV6-6 and TRBJ2-1; no clear D gene. This CDR3 contains 14 residues. Germline V gene sequence: CDR1 MNHNY, CDR2 SVGAGI (reference sequence). Trimming took off 6 bases at V and 5 bases at J, with 14 bases between the two ends. The CDR3 nucleotides are TGTGCCAGCAGGCCGGCCGGGCCAAACAATGAGCAGTTCTTC. Translating gives CASRPAGPNNEQFF.

This chain joins TRBV11-2 and TRBJ2-7; D is perhaps TRBD2 (6 bases). The CDR3 sequence is 16 residues long. V was trimmed by 0 bases and J by 2 bases, leaving 14 bases between them. CDR1 is SGHAT and CDR2 is FQNNGV in the germline V gene. CDR3 loop: CASSLEGGVYPYEQYF. The CDR3 bases are TGTGCCAGCAGCTTAGAGGGGGGTGTGTATCCCTACGAGCAGTACTTC.

This rearrangement joins TRBV6-4 to TRBJ1-5; D perhaps matches TRBD1 (5 bases). Trimming cost V 2 bases and J 10 bases, with 6 bases left between them. The CDR3 spans 11 residues. Germline assignment: CDR1 MRHNA and CDR2 SNTAGT. The CDR3 coding sequence is TGTGCCAGCAGTGACGGGGGTCCCCAGCATTTT. Amino acids: CASSDGGPQHF.

This chain joins TRBV18 and TRBJ1-1; unclear D gene. The CDR3 consists of 15 residues. The V gene lost 0 bases and the J gene lost 0 bases, with 8 bases spanning the gap. Looked up from germline, CDR1 is KGHSH and CDR2 is LQKENI. CDR3 protein: CASSPPAVLNTEAFF. The CDR3 DNA is TGTGCCAGCTCACCACCGGCTGTCCTGAACACTGAAGCTTTCTTT.

This rearrangement joins TRBV5-4 to TRBJ2-5; TRBD2 matches 11 bases. The CDR3 has 16 residues. Germline values: CDR1 SGHNT, CDR2 YYREEE (reference sequence). Trimming removed 0 bases from V and 1 base from J; junction bases left unmatched: 2. CDR3 DNA sequence: TGTGCCAGCAGCTTGGCGGGGACTAGCGGCCAAGAGACCCAGTACTTC. Its protein is CASSLAGTSGQETQYF. The entire variable domain, with the rest obtained from reference TRBV5-4 and TRBJ2-5, is as follows: ETGVTQSPTHLIKTRGQQVTLRCSSQSGHNTVSWYQQALGQGPQFIFQYYREEENGRGNFPPRFSGLQFPNYSSELNVNALELDDSALYLCASSLAGTSGQETQYFGPGTRLLVL.

The rearrangement links TRBV5-1 to TRBJ1-1; D is perhaps TRBD1 (5 bases). The CDR3 consists of 15 residues. The V and J ends lost 0 bases and 5 bases respectively, with 14 bases between them. Per germline, CDR1 SGHRS and CDR2 YFSETQ. The CDR3 coding sequence is TGCGCCAGCAGCTTGGAACGACAGCTAGGGACTGAAGCTTTCTTT. Amino acid sequence: CASSLERQLGTEAFF.

Remarks on this clone: The same CDR3 also results from other DNA sequences found in this sample. The rearrangement joins TRBV3-1 (or the pseudogene TRBV3-2) to TRBJ1-3; no reliable D call. Germline values: CDR1 LGHDT, CDR2 YNNKEL (reference sequence). The CDR3 sequence is 15 residues long. The CDR3 DNA reads as TGTGCTACGAAAGTAACGGGCCACTCTGGAAACACCATATATTTT. As protein: CATKVTGHSGNTIYF.

A word on this clone: Other DNA sequences from this sample encode an identical CDR3 as well. V and J are TRBV5-1 and TRBJ2-1, with D unresolved. The CDR3 totals 15 residues. V shed 0 bases and J shed 5 bases, with 12 bases lying between them. Germline V gene sequence: CDR1 SGHRS, CDR2 YFSETQ. The CDR3 region is CASSLATTRNNEQFF. The CDR3 coding sequence is TGCGCCAGCAGCTTGGCTACGACAAGAAACAATGAGCAGTTCTTC.

This chain joins TRBV2 and TRBJ1-4; D may be TRBD1 (5 bases). Per germline, CDR1 SNHLY and CDR2 FYNNEI. This CDR3 region has 14 residues. The ends were cut back, 5 bases at V and 4 bases at J, with 11 bases in the middle. The CDR3 DNA is TGTGCCAGCAGTTCCAGGGATGGTAATGAAAAACTGTTTTTT. Translation gives CASSSRDGNEKLFF.

The V and J genes are TRBV7-9 and TRBJ2-2; D possibly corresponds to TRBD2 (6 bases). The CDR3 runs to 15 residues. Trimming removed 2 bases from V and 0 bases from J, with 7 bases in between. Germline V gene data show CDR1 as SEHNR and CDR2 as FQNEAQ (reference sequence). For the CDR3, the DNA is TGTGCCAGCAGCTTATCGGGGGCGAACACCGGGGAGCTGTTTTTT. Protein product: CASSLSGANTGELFF.

J is TRBJ1-3 and V is TRBV7-8, with 7 bases matching TRBD1. Germline V CDR1 and CDR2: SGHVS, FQNEAQ. This CDR3 has 16 residues. J lost 0 bases, V lost 3 bases, and 5 bases had no gene match. CDR3 in amino acids: CASSFQTGLSGNTIYF. CDR3 DNA: TGTGCCAGCAGCTTCCAGACAGGGCTCTCTGGAAACACCATATATTTT.

The chain has TRBV2 and TRBJ1-1; D uncertain. V was clipped by 4 bases and J by 4 bases, with 13 bases between them. This CDR3 comprises 14 residues. CDR1 and CDR2 from the germline V gene are SNHLY and FYNNEI. The CDR3 reads CASSGTLQGTEAFF. As DNA, the CDR3 is TGTGCCAGCAGTGGTACTTTACAAGGCACTGAAGCTTTCTTT.

This clone was found a few times. Other DNA sequences in the same sample also yield this CDR3. The chain is built from TRBV7-6 and TRBJ1-1; D is unclear. The CDR3 length is 15 residues. Germline V CDR1 and CDR2: SGHVS, FNYEAQ. V was cut by 1 base and J by 1 base, with 10 bases left in between. This chain's CDR3 is CASSLGRLPNTEAFF. CDR3 nucleotides: TGTGCCAGCAGCTTAGGAAGACTTCCGAACACTGAAGCTTTCTTT.

The chain uses TRBV5-1 and TRBJ2-3, with D perhaps TRBD2 (5 bases). This CDR3 contains 14 residues. The germline V and J ends were trimmed by 0 bases and 0 bases, with 5 bases remaining between them. Germline assignment: CDR1 SGHRS and CDR2 YFSETQ. The chain's CDR3 is CASSLAGSTDTQYF. The CDR3 nucleotides read TGCGCCAGCAGCTTGGCGGGGAGCACAGATACGCAGTATTTT.

V gene TRBV19 combines with J gene TRBJ2-1; 8 nucleotides match TRBD1. The CDR3 length is 14 residues. Germline loops: CDR1 LNHDA, CDR2 SQIVND (reference sequence). The V and J ends lost 7 bases and 6 bases, in that order; junction bases with no gene match: 8. The CDR3 nucleotides read TGTGCCAGTACAGACAGGGGCCGGAGCAATGAGCAGTTCTTC. Its protein is CASTDRGRSNEQFF.

The chain links TRBV20-1 to TRBJ2-5, with 11 bases matching TRBD2. J lost 11 bases, V lost 3 bases, and 5 bases had no gene match. Germline values: CDR1 DFQATT, CDR2 SNEGSKA (reference sequence). The length of the CDR3 is 12 residues. The CDR3 protein is CSASTSGRSQYF. The CDR3 nucleotides are TGCAGTGCTAGTACTAGCGGGAGATCTCAGTACTTC.

The chain couples TRBV27 to TRBJ1-5; TRBD1 matches at 7 bases. The CDR3 is made up of 15 amino acids. V trimming: 3 bases; J trimming: 7 bases; junction bases outside the gene matches: 9. Germline lookup yields CDR1 MNHEY and CDR2 SMNVEV (reference sequence). CDR3 coding DNA: TGTGCCAGCAGTTTGGGGGGACAGCGGAGGCAGCCCCAGCATTTT. It yields the protein CASSLGGQRRQPQHF.

This chain joins TRBV2 and TRBJ1-6; D is possibly TRBD1 (6 bases). CDR1 and CDR2 from the germline V gene are SNHLY and FYNNEI. The length of the CDR3 is 14 residues. V lost 6 bases and J 5 bases, leaving 11 bases between the germline ends. The CDR3 sequence: CASRTGSNNSPLHF. For the CDR3, the DNA is TGTGCCAGCAGAACAGGGTCGAATAATTCACCCCTCCACTTT.

This chain connects TRBV4-3 to TRBJ1-2; D call uncertain. With 0 bases removed from V and 4 bases from J, the gap between germline ends came to 12 bases. Germline loops: CDR1 LGHNA, CDR2 YSLEER. The CDR3 contains 15 residues. The CDR3 DNA sequence: TGCGCCAGCAGCCAAGATCCCGCCGAAAGCTATGGCTACACCTTC. Its translation is CASSQDPAESYGYTF.